The source of this T cell receptor beta chain is a study of T cells in Graves' hyperthyroidism and ophthalmopathy. Broader study findings: By a 13 V-J model, ophthalmopathy was set apart from stable hyperthyroidism.

RNA transcripts were the template for amplifying TCR beta CDR3 regions. HTBI primers were employed in a first-round RT-PCR of the TCR CDR3. TCRdb re-derived calls from the multiplex PCR reads in MiXCR, one entry per CDR3 protein. In the table there are under 650,000 distinct CDR3 sequences, roughly 15% of which are singletons. This clonotype occurred many times. Its antigen is not identified. Patients counted as stable if ophthalmopathy did not develop within 18 months. This CDR3 contains 15 residues. Per germline, CDR1 SNHLY and CDR2 FYNNEI. J lost 6 bases, V lost 5 bases, and 10 bases had no gene match.

Sequencing was performed on blood. This sequence originates from a woman aged 30 to 39 with Graves' hyperthyroidism. This chain joins TRBV2 and TRBJ2-3; 8 nucleotides align to TRBD2. The CDR3 protein is CASSYGTSAGDTQYF. In DNA, the CDR3 is TGTGCCAGCAGTTACGGGACTAGTGCGGGCGATACGCAGTATTTT.